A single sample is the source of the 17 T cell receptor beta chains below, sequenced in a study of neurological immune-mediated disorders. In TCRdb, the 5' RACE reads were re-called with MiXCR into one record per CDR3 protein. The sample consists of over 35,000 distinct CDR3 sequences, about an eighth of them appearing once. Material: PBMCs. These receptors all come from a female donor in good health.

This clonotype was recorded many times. CDR3 residues: CASSRTANSNQPQHF. The CDR3 DNA reads as TGTGCCAGCAGCCGCACGGCAAATAGCAATCAGCCCCAGCATTTT. The chain is built from TRBV7-9 and TRBJ1-5; D uncertain. Between the trimmed V and J ends, which lost 5 bases and 0 bases, there was a span of 11 bases. Germline lookup yields CDR1 SEHNR and CDR2 FQNEAQ (reference sequence). The CDR3 totals 15 residues.

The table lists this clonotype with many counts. The CDR3 bases are TGTGCCAGTGGGGTGCCGACAAAGAACACTGAAGCTTTCTTT. Residues: CASGVPTKNTEAFF. The gene calls are TRBV6-5 and TRBJ1-1; the D is unclear. V was trimmed by 9 bases and J by 1 base, leaving 15 bases between them. The CDR3 spans 14 residues. The germline V gene has CDR1 MNHEY and CDR2 SVGAGI.

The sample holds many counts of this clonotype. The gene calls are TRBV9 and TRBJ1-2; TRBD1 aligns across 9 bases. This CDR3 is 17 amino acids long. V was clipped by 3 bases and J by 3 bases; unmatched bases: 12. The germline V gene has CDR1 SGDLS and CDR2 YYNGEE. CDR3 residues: CASSARRVDRGHYGYTF. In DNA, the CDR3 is TGTGCCAGCAGCGCCCGCCGTGTGGACAGGGGACACTATGGCTACACCTTC.

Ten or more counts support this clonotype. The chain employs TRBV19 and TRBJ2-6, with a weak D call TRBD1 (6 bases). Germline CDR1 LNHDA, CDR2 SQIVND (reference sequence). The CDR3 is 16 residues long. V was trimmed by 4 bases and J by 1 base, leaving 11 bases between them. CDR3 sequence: CASSTGELSGANVLTF. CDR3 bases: TGTGCCAGTAGTACAGGGGAACTATCTGGGGCCAACGTCCTGACTTTC.

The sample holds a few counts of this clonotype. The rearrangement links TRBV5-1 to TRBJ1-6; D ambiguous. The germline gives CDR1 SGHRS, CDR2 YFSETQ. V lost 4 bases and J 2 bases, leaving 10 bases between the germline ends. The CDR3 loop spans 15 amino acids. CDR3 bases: TGCGCCAGCAGCCCGGGTGAGGCCTATAATTCACCCCTCCACTTT. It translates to CASSPGEAYNSPLHF.

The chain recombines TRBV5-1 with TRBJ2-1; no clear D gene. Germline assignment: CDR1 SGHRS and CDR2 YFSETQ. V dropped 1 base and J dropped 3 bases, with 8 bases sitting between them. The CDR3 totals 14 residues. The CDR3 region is CASSLTESYNEQFF. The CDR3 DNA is TGCGCCAGCAGCTTGACGGAAAGCTACAATGAGCAGTTCTTC.

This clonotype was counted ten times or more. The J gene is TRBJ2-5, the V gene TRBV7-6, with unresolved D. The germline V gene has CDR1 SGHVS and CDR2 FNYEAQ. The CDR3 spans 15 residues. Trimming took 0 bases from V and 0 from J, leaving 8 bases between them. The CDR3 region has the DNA TGTGCCAGCAGCTTAGCGGTGAACCACCAAGAGACCCAGTACTTC. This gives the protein CASSLAVNHQETQYF.

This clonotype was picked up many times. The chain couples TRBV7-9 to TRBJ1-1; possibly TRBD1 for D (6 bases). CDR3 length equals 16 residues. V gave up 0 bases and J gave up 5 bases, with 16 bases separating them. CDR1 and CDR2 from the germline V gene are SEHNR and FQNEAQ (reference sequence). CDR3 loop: CASSLAKRGAGTEAFF. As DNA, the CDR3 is TGTGCCAGCAGCTTAGCCAAAAGGGGGGCAGGGACTGAAGCTTTCTTT.

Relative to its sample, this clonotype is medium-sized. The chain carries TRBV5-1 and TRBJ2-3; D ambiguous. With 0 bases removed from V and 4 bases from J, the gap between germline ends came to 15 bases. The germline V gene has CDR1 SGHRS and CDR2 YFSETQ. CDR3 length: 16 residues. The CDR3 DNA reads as TGCGCCAGCAGCTTGGAGGCAGCTCGAGTGCCAGATACGCAGTATTTT. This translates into CASSLEAARVPDTQYF.

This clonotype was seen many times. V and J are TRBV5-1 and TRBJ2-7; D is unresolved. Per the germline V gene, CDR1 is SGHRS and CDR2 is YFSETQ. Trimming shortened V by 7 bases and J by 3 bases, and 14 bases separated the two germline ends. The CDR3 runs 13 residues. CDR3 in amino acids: CASALTSDYEQYF. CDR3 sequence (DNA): TGCGCCAGCGCGTTGACGTCGGACTACGAGCAGTACTTC.

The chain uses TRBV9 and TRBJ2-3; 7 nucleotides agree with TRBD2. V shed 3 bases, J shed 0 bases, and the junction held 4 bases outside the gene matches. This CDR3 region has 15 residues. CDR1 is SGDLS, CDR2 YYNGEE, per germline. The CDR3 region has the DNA TGTGCCAGCAGCGGGGGGGGTTCTAGCACAGATACGCAGTATTTT. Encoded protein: CASSGGGSSTDTQYF.

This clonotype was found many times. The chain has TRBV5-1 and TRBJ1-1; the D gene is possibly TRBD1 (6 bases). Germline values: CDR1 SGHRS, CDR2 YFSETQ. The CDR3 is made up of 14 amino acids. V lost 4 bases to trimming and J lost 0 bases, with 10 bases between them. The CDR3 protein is CASSRAGVNTEAFF. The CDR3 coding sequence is TGCGCCAGCAGCCGGGCAGGGGTGAACACTGAAGCTTTCTTT.

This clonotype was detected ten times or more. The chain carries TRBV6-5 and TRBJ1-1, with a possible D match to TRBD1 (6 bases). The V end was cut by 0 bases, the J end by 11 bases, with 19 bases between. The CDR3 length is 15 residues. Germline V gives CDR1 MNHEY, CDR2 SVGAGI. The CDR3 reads CASSYSITPRGWAFF. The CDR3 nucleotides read TGTGCCAGCAGTTACTCGATAACCCCCAGGGGTTGGGCTTTCTTT.

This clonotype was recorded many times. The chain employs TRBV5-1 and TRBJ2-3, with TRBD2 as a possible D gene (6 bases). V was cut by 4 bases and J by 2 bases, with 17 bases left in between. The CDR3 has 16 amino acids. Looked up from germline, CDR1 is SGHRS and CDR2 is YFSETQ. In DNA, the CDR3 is TGCGCCAGCAGCCCCAACCCCGGGACTCCCACAGATACGCAGTATTTT. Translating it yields CASSPNPGTPTDTQYF.

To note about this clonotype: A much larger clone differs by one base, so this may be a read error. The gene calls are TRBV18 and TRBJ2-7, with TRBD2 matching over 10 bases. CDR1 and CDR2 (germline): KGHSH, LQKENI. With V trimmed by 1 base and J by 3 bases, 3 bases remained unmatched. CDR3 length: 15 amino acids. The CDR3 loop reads CASSPLAGGHYEQYF. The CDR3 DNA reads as TGTGCCAGCTCACCACTAGCGGGAGGTCACTACGAGCAGTACTTC. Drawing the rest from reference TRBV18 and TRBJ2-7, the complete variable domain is NAGVMQNPRHLVRRRGQEARLRCSPMKGHSHVYWYRQLPEEGLKFMVYLQKENIIDESGMPKERFSAEFPKEGPSILRIQQVVRGDSAAYFCASSPLAGGHYEQYFGPGTRLTVT.

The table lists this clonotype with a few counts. The CDR3 sequence is CARGDTNTEAFF. Written as DNA, the CDR3 is TGTGCCAGAGGGGATACGAACACTGAAGCTTTCTTT. The gene calls are TRBV11-3 and TRBJ1-1; D possibly corresponds to TRBD1 (5 bases). V dropped 9 bases and J dropped 1 base, with 9 bases sitting between them. This CDR3 contains 12 residues. Looked up from germline, CDR1 is SGHNT and CDR2 is YENEEA. Variable domain in full (rest from reference TRBV11-3 and TRBJ1-1): EAGVVQSPRYKIIEKKQPVAFWCNPISGHNTLYWYLQNLGQGPELLIRYENEEAVDDSQLPKDRFSAERLKGVDSTLKIQPAELGDSAVYLCARGDTNTEAFFGQGTRLTVV.

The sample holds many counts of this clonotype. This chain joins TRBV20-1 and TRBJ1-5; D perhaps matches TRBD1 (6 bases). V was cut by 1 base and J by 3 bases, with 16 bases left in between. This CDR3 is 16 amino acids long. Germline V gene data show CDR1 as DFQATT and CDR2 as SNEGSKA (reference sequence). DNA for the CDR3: TGCAGTGCTAGAGGGTTACAGGGAGGCAACAATCAGCCCCAGCATTTT. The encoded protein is CSARGLQGGNNQPQHF.